These 8 T cell receptor beta chains were sequenced from one sample in a study of cytomegalovirus exposure and HLA in healthy donors. Primers included in the PCR were 60 Vbeta and 13 Jbeta primers. The protocol was immunoSEQ multiplex PCR, while the TCRdb copy is restricted to in-frame clones and leaves out a portion. The profile shows approximately 88,000 clones, around 74% of them singletons. Sequenced material: PBMCs. The receptors originated from a man aged 50-59 years in good health and CMV-seropositive.

The rearrangement links TRBV5-1 to TRBJ2-7, with TRBD2 matching 9 bases. CDR1 and CDR2 from the germline V gene are SGHRS and YFSETQ. The J segment lost 7 bases and the V segment lost 2 bases, leaving 7 bases of the junction unmatched. This CDR3 spans 14 amino acids. This CDR3 is CASSFTAGGREQYF. DNA for the CDR3: TGCGCCAGCAGCTTTACCGCGGGGGGGCGAGAGCAGTACTTC.

The chain links TRBV7-9 to TRBJ1-2, with D tentatively TRBD1 (6 bases). Trimming pared 5 bases from V and 6 bases from J, leaving 13 bases between. In germline, CDR1 is SEHNR, CDR2 FQNEAQ (reference sequence). The CDR3 contains 13 residues. The CDR3 DNA reads TGTGCCAGCAGCCTAACCACAGGGAATGGCTACACCTTC. It translates to CASSLTTGNGYTF.

The CDR3 loop reads CASSVALAGDIQYF. CDR3 DNA: TGTGCCAGCAGCGTAGCCCTAGCGGGAGACATTCAGTACTTC. V is TRBV9 and J is TRBJ2-4; the match to TRBD2 covers 10 bases. The V segment lost 0 bases and the J segment 8 bases; nucleotides outside the gene matches: 2. The CDR3 is made up of 14 amino acids. The germline gives CDR1 SGDLS, CDR2 YYNGEE.

V and J are TRBV25-1 and TRBJ1-2; 7 nucleotides align to TRBD1. The CDR3 extends over 13 amino acids. CDR1 and CDR2 (germline): MGHDK, SYGVNS. The junction had 4 bases not matched to a gene; V was cut back by 7 bases and J by 2 bases. The CDR3 region has the DNA TGTGCCAGCACCGGGACAGCGAACTATGGCTACACCTTC. This gives the protein CASTGTANYGYTF.

The chain is built from TRBV7-9 and TRBJ2-7, with 7 bases identical to TRBD2. V dropped 4 bases and J dropped 3; count of bases not matched to a gene: 3. Per germline, CDR1 SEHNR and CDR2 FQNEAQ (reference sequence). CDR3 length: 13 amino acids. The CDR3 DNA reads as TGTGCCAGCAGCTGGGGGAGGGACTACGAGCAGTACTTC. Translation gives CASSWGRDYEQYF.

The V call is TRBV10-2, the J call TRBJ1-2; 8 bases are shared with TRBD1. Looked up from germline, CDR1 is WSHSY and CDR2 is SAAADI. The CDR3 consists of 14 residues. After removal of 4 bases from V and 4 bases from J, the junction contained 5 bases not matched to a gene. CDR3 in amino acids: CASSGQGPSYGYTF. The DNA for the CDR3 is TGCGCCAGCAGTGGACAGGGGCCGTCCTATGGCTACACCTTC.

This chain uses TRBV12-5 with TRBJ2-7; 11 nucleotides align to TRBD2. Trimming took 8 bases from V and 3 from J; bases not matched to a gene: 6. The CDR3 length is 14 residues. Germline assignment: CDR1 LGHNT and CDR2 FRNRAP. The CDR3 coding sequence is TGTGCTAGTAGATTAGCGGGGGGGGGCTACGAGCAGTACTTC. It specifies CASRLAGGGYEQYF.

The chain has TRBV2 and TRBJ2-2; tentative D call: TRBD1 (5 bases). Per germline, CDR1 SNHLY and CDR2 FYNNEI. Trimming shortened V by 6 bases and J by 6 bases, and 8 bases separated the two germline ends. The length of the CDR3 is 12 residues. This CDR3 reads CASRGDSGELFF. CDR3 bases: TGTGCCAGCAGAGGGGATTCCGGGGAGCTGTTTTTT.